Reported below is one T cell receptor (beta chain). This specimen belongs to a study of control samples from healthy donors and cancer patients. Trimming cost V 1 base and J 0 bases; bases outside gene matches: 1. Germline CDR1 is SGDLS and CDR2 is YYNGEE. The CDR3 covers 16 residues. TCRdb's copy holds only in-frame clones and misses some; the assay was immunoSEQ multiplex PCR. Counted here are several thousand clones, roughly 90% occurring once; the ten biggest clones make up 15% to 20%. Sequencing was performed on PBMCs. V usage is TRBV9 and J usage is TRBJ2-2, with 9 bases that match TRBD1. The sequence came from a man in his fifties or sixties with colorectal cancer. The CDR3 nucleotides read TGTGCCAGCAGCGTAAGACAGGGGGCGAACACCGGGGAGCTGTTTTTT. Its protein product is CASSVRQGANTGELFF.